The clone carrying this T cell receptor (beta chain) was detected a few times. The data derive from a study of blood T cell repertoires in COVID-19. Study in general: Donors in the United States, Italy and Spain gave samples during acute or convalescent COVID-19.

Per the original data handling: From reference gene primer amplification, estimates of nucleated cell counts were derived. This table comes from immunoSEQ multiplex PCR, and its TCRdb copy is limited to in-frame clones, with some not included. The DNA was the basis for D and trimming; V, J and clone size are from that table. The sample lists about 150,000 clones, approximately 78% occurring once. Trimming took 0 bases from V and 1 from J, leaving 10 bases between them. The CDR3 is 15 amino acids. Germline V gives CDR1 SGHRS, CDR2 YFSETQ. The chain uses TRBV5-1 and TRBJ1-1; tentatively, D is TRBD1 (5 bases). The sequencing sample was made of peripheral blood. The TCR sequence derives from a man older than 75 with acute or convalescent COVID-19. CDR3 residues: CASSLVVQGNTEAFF. CDR3 sequence (DNA): TGCGCCAGCAGCTTGGTTGTTCAGGGGAACACTGAAGCTTTCTTT.